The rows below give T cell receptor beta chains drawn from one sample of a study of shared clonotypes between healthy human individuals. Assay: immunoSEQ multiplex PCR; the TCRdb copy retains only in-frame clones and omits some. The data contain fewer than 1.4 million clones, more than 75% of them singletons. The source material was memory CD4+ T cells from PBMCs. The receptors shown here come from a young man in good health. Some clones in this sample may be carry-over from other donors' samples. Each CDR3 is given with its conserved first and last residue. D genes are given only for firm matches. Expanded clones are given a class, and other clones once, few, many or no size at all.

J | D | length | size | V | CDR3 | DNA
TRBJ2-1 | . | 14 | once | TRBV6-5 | CAASKGLTYNEQFF | TGTGCCGCCTCCAAGGGTCTAACCTACAATGAGCAGTTCTTC
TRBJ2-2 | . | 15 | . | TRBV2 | CASSVARALTGELFF | TGTGCCAGCAGTGTGGCTAGAGCGCTTACCGGGGAGCTGTTTTTT
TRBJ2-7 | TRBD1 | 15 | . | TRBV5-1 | CASSPGTGVILGQYF | TGCGCCAGCAGCCCCGGGACAGGGGTTATTCTAGGGCAGTACTTC
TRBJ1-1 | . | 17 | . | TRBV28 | CASSAPRAQHRDTEAFF | TGTGCCAGCAGTGCCCCCAGGGCTCAACACCGGGACACTGAAGCTTTCTTT
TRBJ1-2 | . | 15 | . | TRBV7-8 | CASSLDGRVNDGYTF | TGTGCCAGCAGCTTAGATGGCCGGGTAAATGATGGCTACACCTTC
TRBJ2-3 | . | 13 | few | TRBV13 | CASKPSAGDTQYF | TGTGCCAGCAAACCTAGCGCAGGGGATACGCAGTATTTT
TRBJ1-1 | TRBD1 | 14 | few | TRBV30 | CAWSNGQVGTEAFF | TGTGCCTGGAGCAACGGACAGGTGGGAACTGAAGCTTTCTTT
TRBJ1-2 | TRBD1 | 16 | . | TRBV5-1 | CASSLYGQGGNYGYTF | TGCGCCAGCAGCTTGTATGGACAGGGAGGAAACTATGGCTACACCTTC
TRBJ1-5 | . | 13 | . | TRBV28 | CASSTQGAQPQHF | TGTGCCAGCAGTACACAGGGAGCCCAGCCCCAGCATTTT
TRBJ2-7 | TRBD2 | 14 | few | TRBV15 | CATSKAGTIYEQYF | TGTGCCACCAGCAAAGCGGGGACTATCTACGAGCAGTACTTC
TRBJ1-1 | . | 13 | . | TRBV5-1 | CASSSEGNTEAFF | TGCGCCAGCAGCTCCGAAGGAAACACTGAAGCTTTCTTT
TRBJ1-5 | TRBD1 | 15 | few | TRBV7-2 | CASSLAGGPNQPQHF | TGTGCCAGCAGCCTCGCAGGGGGACCCAATCAGCCCCAGCATTTT
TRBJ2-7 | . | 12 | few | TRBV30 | CAGGAASYEQYF | TGTGCCGGCGGGGCGGCCTCCTACGAGCAGTACTTC
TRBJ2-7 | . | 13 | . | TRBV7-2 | CASSLAVPYEQYF | TGTGCCAGCAGCTTAGCGGTACCCTACGAGCAGTACTTC
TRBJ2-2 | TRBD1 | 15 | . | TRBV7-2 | CASSARQGRAGELFF | TGTGCCAGCAGCGCACGACAGGGTAGGGCCGGGGAGCTGTTTTTT
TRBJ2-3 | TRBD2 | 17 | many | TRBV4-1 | CASSQKGLAGNTDTQYF | TGCGCCAGCAGCCAAAAAGGACTAGCGGGGAACACAGATACGCAGTATTTT
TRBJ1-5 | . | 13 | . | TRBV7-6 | CASSLYDNQPQHF | TGTGCCAGCAGCCTATACGATAATCAGCCCCAGCATTTT
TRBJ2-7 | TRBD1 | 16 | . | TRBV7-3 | CASSKGTVGVGSEQYF | TGTGCCAGCAGCAAAGGGACAGTAGGGGTAGGTTCGGAGCAGTACTTC
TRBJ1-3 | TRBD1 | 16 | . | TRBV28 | CASSSYTGGSGNTIYF | TGTGCCAGCAGTTCATATACAGGGGGCTCTGGAAACACCATATATTTT
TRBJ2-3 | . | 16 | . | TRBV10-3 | CAISVGLAVGTDTQYF | TGTGCCATCAGTGTCGGTTTGGCGGTCGGGACAGATACGCAGTATTTT
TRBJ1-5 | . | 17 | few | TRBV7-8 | CASSLAWQKNSNQPQHF | TGTGCCAGCAGCTTAGCGTGGCAGAAGAATAGCAATCAGCCCCAGCATTTT
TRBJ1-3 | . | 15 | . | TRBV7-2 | CASSPRGGQGNTIYF | TGTGCCAGCAGCCCTCGAGGGGGGCAGGGAAACACCATATATTTT
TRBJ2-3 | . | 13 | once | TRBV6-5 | CASGGQSTDTQYF | TGTGCCAGCGGGGGCCAAAGCACAGATACGCAGTATTTT
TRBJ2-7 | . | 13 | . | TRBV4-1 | CASSHLDTYEQYF | TGCGCCAGCAGCCACTTAGACACCTACGAGCAGTACTTC
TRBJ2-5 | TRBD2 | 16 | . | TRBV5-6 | CASSPAFRGDQETQYF | TGTGCCAGCAGCCCCGCATTTCGGGGGGACCAAGAGACCCAGTACTTC
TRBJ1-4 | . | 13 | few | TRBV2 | CASSPWGSEKLFF | TGTGCCAGCAGTCCATGGGGGAGTGAAAAACTGTTTTTT
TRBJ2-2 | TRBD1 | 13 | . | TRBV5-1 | CASSFVTGDRLFF | TGCGCCAGCAGCTTCGTCACAGGGGACCGGCTGTTTTTT
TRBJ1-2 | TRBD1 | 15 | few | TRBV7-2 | CASSFVRQGYYGYTF | TGTGCCAGCAGCTTCGTGCGACAGGGGTACTATGGCTACACCTTC
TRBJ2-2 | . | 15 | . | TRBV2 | CASRTGRWNTGELFF | TGTGCCAGCAGGACAGGACGGTGGAACACCGGGGAGCTGTTTTTT
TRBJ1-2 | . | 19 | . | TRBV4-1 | CASSQEPSNLAFFNYGYTF | TGCGCCAGCAGCCAAGAACCTTCTAACCTCGCCTTCTTCAACTATGGCTACACCTTC
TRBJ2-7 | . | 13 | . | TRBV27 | CASSFYRAGEQYF | TGTGCCAGCAGTTTCTACAGGGCTGGCGAGCAGTACTTC